This TCR beta chain was captured in a study of beta chain features in type 1 diabetes. The CDR3 runs 19 residues. The V segment lost 2 bases and the J segment 3 bases; nucleotides outside the gene matches: 17. Germline V gene data show CDR1 as SGHAT and CDR2 as FQNNGV. This clone showed up just a few times. Isolated RNA was reverse transcribed in full, so expressed TCRB transcripts were sequenced. The repertoire was sequenced with immunoSEQ multiplex PCR; TCRdb's copy has only in-frame clones and lacks some. The table has 970,000 or so clones, about a sixth seen once. This TCR was sampled from a woman aged 18-29 years in good health. Source material: naive CD4+ T cells from blood. V and J are TRBV11-2 and TRBJ2-7, with 9 nucleotides matching TRBD1. The CDR3 region is CASSLFHVIGTGTHYEQYF. The CDR3 coding sequence is TGTGCCAGCAGCTTATTTCATGTGATTGGGACAGGGACCCACTACGAGCAGTACTTC.